This TCR beta chain was sequenced in a study of T cells in localized non-small cell lung cancer. This clone has a single count. Its specificity is unknown. Study results and limitations: Uninvolved adjacent lung had the highest recorded T cell clonality, with tumor below it. Out of the top 100 tumor clones, a median around 60 were seen in adjacent lung. Analysis by sequencing included only one tumor region, so heterogeneity remains possible.

Clones were read by immunoSEQ multiplex PCR, and TCRdb kept only the in-frame ones, dropping some. The sample lists about 35,000 clones; about 91% were seen once. Trimming removed 2 bases from V and 2 bases from J, with 11 bases in between. The CDR3 spans 15 residues. Germline-derived CDR1 and CDR2 are SGHDT and YYEEEE. This TCR was sampled from a female donor aged 60 or older with stage II lung adenocarcinoma. Sequences were derived from peripheral blood mononuclear cells, sampled before any cancer treatment. V gene TRBV5-6 combines with J gene TRBJ1-5; TRBD1 might be the D (6 bases). The DNA of the CDR3 is TGTGCCAGCAGCTTAGGGGGTCCGGGCAATCAGCCCCAGCATTTT. It codes for CASSLGGPGNQPQHF.